These T cell receptor beta chains were read from a single sample in a study of T cell repertoires in cytomegalovirus infection. Each CDR3 protein is one row after TCRdb ran MiXCR on the reads. The sample carries more than 65,000 distinct CDR3 sequences, around 49% recorded once. Their antigen targets remain unknown. The sample consisted of CD8+ T cells from cultured PBMCs, taken from culture after CMV antigen stimulation. These receptors were collected from a human donor in good health (CMV status not recorded). Some clones in this sample may be carry-over from other donors' samples. The CDR3 runs from the conserved cysteine through the conserved F or W.

v_gene	j_gene	CDR3aa
TRBV12-3/TRBV12-4	TRBJ2-2	CASSLNQKTGELFF
TRBV4-1	TRBJ2-7	CASSHDSYEQYF
TRBV29-1	TRBJ1-2	CSVVGDVGPTRDGYTF
TRBV11-2	TRBJ2-7	CASSTTYSGTDYEQYF
TRBV27	TRBJ2-7	CASSSGLAVLYEQYF
TRBV5-6	TRBJ1-1	CASSNDRVNTEAFF
TRBV20-1	TRBJ2-3	CSAPRAYFSTDTQYF
TRBV20-1	TRBJ1-2	CSARGTGNYGYTF
TRBV7-2	TRBJ1-5	CATSEAGDQPQHF
TRBV19	TRBJ1-5	CASSSPYTNQPQHF
TRBV7-9	TRBJ2-3	CASTRSYATDTQYF
TRBV6-5	TRBJ2-2	CASRTGQRELFF
TRBV6-2/TRBV6-3	TRBJ2-1	CAATSGSHNEQFF
TRBV18	TRBJ2-4	CASSPGTTPTNIQYF
TRBV9	TRBJ1-3	CASSDPRNTIYF
TRBV2	TRBJ2-1	CASSEVQGIHNEQFF
TRBV28	TRBJ1-1	CASRPGHLNTEAFF
TRBV14	TRBJ2-1	CATPRVVRSKWPVF
TRBV10-3	TRBJ2-7	CAISESRGLAGAYEQYF
TRBV9	TRBJ2-5	CASSGKYSEETQYF
TRBV7-3	TRBJ2-1	CASSRGLAYNEQFF
TRBV7-6	TRBJ2-7	CASSSGDGRNSYEQYF
TRBV7-2	TRBJ1-5	CASSLEVGRTQPQHF
TRBV7-9	TRBJ2-5	CASSFRRGEETQYF
TRBV7-9	TRBJ2-1	CASPGAGGEKNEQFF
TRBV12-3/TRBV12-4	TRBJ2-3	CASSSPGGRADTQYF
TRBV11-2	TRBJ1-2	CASSSFRWGGGYGYTF
TRBV7-2	TRBJ1-2	CASSLTADFNYGYTF
TRBV6-5	TRBJ1-1	CASSPRGVEAFF
TRBV7-8	TRBJ2-1	CASSPGTREQFF
TRBV19	TRBJ1-5	CASTFPGNQPQHF
TRBV7-6	TRBJ1-1	CASSPEDPEAFF
TRBV7-3	TRBJ2-1	CASSLYVTGYNEQFF
TRBV9	TRBJ2-6	CASSATGVGSGANVLTF
TRBV6-6	TRBJ1-6	CASSYSMGDNSPLHF
TRBV7-9	TRBJ1-5	CASSLEAGNQPQHF
TRBV7-8	TRBJ2-5	CASSLDRGTEEETQYF